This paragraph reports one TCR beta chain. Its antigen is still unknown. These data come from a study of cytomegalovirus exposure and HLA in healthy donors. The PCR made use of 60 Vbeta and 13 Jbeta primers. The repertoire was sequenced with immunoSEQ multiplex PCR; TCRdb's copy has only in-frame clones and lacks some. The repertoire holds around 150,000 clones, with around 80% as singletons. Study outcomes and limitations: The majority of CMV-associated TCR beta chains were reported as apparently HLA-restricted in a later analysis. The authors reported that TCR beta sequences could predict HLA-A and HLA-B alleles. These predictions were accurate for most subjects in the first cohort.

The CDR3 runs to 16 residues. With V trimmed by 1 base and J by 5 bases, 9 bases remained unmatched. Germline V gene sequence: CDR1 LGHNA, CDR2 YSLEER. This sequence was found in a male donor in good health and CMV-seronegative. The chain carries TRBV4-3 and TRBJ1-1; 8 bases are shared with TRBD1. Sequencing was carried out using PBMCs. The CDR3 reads CASSQVGQGARTEAFF. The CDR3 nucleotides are TGCGCCAGCAGCCAAGTGGGGCAGGGGGCCCGGACTGAAGCTTTCTTT.